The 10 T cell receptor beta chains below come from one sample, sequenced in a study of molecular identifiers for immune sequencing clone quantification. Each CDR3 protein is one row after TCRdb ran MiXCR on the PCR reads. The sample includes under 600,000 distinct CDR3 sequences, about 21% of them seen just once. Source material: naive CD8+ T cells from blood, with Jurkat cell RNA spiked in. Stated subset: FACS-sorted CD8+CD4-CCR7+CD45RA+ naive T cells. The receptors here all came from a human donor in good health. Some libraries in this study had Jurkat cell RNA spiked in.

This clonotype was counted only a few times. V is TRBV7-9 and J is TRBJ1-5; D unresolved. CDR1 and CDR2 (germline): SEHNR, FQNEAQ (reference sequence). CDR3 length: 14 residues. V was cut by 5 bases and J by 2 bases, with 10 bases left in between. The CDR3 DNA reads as TGTGCCAGCAGCCCCCTAATCGGCAATCAGCCCCAGCATTTT. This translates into CASSPLIGNQPQHF. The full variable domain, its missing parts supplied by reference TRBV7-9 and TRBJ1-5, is DTGVSQNPRHKITKRGQNVTFRCDPISEHNRLYWYRQTLGQGPEFLTYFQNEAQLEKSRLLSDRFSAERPKGSFSTLEIQRTEQGDSAMYLCASSPLIGNQPQHFGDGTRLSIL.

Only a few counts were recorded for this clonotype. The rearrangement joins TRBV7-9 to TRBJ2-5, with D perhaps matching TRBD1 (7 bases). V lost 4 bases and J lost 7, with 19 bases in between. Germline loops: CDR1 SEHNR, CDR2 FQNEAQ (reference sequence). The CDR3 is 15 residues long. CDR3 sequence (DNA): TGTGCCAGCAGCTATGGGACAGACATGGGGGGGACCCAGTACTTC. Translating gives CASSYGTDMGGTQYF.

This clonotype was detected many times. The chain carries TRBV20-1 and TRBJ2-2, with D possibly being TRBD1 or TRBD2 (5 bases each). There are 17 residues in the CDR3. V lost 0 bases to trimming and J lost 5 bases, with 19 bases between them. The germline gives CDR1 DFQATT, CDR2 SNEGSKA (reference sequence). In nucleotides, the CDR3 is TGCAGTGCTAGAGATCCAATCCGGGAAAGGGGAACCGGGGAGCTGTTTTTT. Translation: CSARDPIRERGTGELFF.

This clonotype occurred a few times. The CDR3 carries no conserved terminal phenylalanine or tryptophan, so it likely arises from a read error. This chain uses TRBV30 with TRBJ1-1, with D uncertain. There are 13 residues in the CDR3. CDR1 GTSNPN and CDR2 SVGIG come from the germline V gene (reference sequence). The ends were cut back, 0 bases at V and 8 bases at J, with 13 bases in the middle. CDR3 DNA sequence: TGTGCCTGGAGTGTAAGTCATCCCGGGGAAGCTTTCCTT. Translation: CAWSVSHPGEAFL.

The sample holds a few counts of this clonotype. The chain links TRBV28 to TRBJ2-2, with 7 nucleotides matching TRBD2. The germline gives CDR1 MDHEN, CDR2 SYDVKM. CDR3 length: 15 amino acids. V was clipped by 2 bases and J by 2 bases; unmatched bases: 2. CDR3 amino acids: CASSLLAENTGELFF. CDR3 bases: TGTGCCAGCAGTTTACTAGCGGAAAACACCGGGGAGCTGTTTTTT.

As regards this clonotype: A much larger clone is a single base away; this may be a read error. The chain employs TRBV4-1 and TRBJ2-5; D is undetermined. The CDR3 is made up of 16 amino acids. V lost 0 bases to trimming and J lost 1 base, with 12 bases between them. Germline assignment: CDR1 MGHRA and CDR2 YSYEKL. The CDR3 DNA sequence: TGCGCCAGCAGCCAAGAGGTGAGGTCTGCCCAAGAGACCCAGTACTTC. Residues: CASSQEVRSAQETQYF.

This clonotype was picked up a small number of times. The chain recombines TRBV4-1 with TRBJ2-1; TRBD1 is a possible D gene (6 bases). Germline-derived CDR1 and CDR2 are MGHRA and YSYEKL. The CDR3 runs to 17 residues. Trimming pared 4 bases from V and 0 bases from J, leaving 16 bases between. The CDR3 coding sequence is TGCGCCAGCAGCCGCACGAGGACAGAGAGCTCCTACAATGAGCAGTTCTTC. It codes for CASSRTRTESSYNEQFF.

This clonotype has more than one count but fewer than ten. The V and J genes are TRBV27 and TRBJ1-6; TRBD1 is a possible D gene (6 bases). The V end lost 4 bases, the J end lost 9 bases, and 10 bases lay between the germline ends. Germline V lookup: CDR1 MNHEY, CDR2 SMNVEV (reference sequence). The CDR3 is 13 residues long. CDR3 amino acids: CASSSQGTSPLHF. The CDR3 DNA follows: TGTGCCAGCAGTTCCCAGGGGACTTCACCCCTCCACTTT.

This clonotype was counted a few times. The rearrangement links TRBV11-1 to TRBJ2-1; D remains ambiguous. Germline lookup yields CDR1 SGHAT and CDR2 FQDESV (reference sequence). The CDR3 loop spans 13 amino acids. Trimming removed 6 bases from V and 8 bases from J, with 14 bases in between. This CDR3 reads CASSILRVDEQFF. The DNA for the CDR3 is TGTGCCAGCAGTATTTTGCGTGTTGATGAGCAGTTCTTC.

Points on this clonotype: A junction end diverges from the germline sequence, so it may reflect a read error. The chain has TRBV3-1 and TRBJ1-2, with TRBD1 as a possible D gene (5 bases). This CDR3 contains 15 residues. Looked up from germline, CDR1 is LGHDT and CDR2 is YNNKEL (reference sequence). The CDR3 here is CVSSQDGDSADGYTF. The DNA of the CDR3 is TGTGTCAGCAGCCAAGATGGGGACTCAGCTGATGGCTACACCTTC. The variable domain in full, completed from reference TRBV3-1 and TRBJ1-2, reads DTAVSQTPKYLVTQMGNDKSIKCEQNLGHDTMYWYKQDSKKFLKIMFSYNNKELIINETVPNRFSPKSPDKAHLNLHINSLELGDSAVYFCVSSQDGDSADGYTFGSGTRLTVV.